Below are 29 T cell receptor beta chains sequenced from a single sample in a study of graft-versus-host responses after intestinal transplantation. Their cognate antigens are unknown. Sequencing used immunoSEQ multiplex PCR; TCRdb keeps in-frame clones, though not all of them. This table holds about 130,000 clones, about nine tenths found once. Specimen: unstimulated CD4+ T cells sorted from spleen or lymph node cells, collected before intestinal transplant. Receptor source: a human donor who received an intestinal transplant.

In this sample, this clone turned up a few times. The V call is TRBV10-3, the J call TRBJ2-7; TRBD1 agrees at 9 bases. Trimming took 3 bases from V and 6 from J; bases not matched to a gene: 9. This CDR3 is built from 15 residues. Per the germline V gene, CDR1 is ENHRY and CDR2 is SYGVKD. CDR3 amino acids: CAISENRGLSGEQYF. The CDR3 DNA sequence: TGTGCCATCAGTGAAAACAGGGGGCTTTCAGGCGAGCAGTACTTC.

The chain is built from TRBV15 and TRBJ2-5; no firm D call. The germline V gene encodes CDR1 LNHNV and CDR2 YYDKDF (reference sequence). V was clipped by 3 bases and J by 2 bases, with 13 bases between them. This CDR3 has 15 amino acids. The CDR3: CATSRPRAGQETQYF. The CDR3 nucleotides read TGTGCCACCAGCAGGCCAAGGGCCGGACAAGAGACCCAGTACTTC.

The chain employs TRBV19 and TRBJ2-7; D call uncertain. Germline V gene sequence: CDR1 LNHDA, CDR2 SQIVND (reference sequence). The CDR3 loop spans 14 amino acids. Between the trimmed V and J ends, which lost 1 base and 4 bases, there was a span of 11 bases. Here the CDR3 reads CASSIGPNGYEQYF. In DNA, the CDR3 is TGTGCCAGTAGTATAGGCCCAAATGGGTACGAGCAGTACTTC. The whole variable domain, filled in from reference TRBV19 and TRBJ2-7, reads DGGITQSPKYLFRKEGQNVTLSCEQNLNHDAMYWYRQDPGQGLRLIYYSQIVNDFQKGDIAEGYSVSREKKESFPLTVTSAQKNPTAFYLCASSIGPNGYEQYFGPGTRLTVT.

V usage is TRBV6-5 and J usage is TRBJ2-7; maybe TRBD2 (6 bases). There are 14 residues in the CDR3. CDR1 is MNHEY, CDR2 SVGAGI, per germline. V was pared by 5 bases and J by 1 base, with 12 bases between. The CDR3 sequence: CASSPTSQSYEQYF. In nucleotides, the CDR3 is TGTGCCAGCAGTCCGACTAGTCAATCCTACGAGCAGTACTTC.

The chain uses TRBV28 and TRBJ2-3, with 8 bases fitting TRBD1. J lost 4 bases, V lost 3 bases, and 6 bases had no gene match. From germline, CDR1 is MDHEN and CDR2 SYDVKM. The CDR3 extends over 15 amino acids. CDR3 bases: TGTGCCAGCAGTTTCGTCAGGGGGCTCGCAGATACGCAGTATTTT. Translated, it gives CASSFVRGLADTQYF.

The chain carries TRBV20-1 and TRBJ1-4; no reliable D call. The CDR3 has 11 residues. V gave up 3 bases and J gave up 5 bases, with 4 bases separating them. In germline, CDR1 is DFQATT, CDR2 SNEGSKA (reference sequence). CDR3 residues: CSASRNEKLFF. DNA for the CDR3: TGCAGTGCTAGCAGGAATGAAAAACTGTTTTTT.

The V gene is TRBV7-9, the J gene TRBJ2-7; tentatively, D is TRBD1 or TRBD2 (5 bases each). V lost 5 bases to trimming and J lost 3 bases, with 17 bases between them. Germline V gives CDR1 SEHNR, CDR2 FQNEAQ (reference sequence). The CDR3 runs to 15 residues. The CDR3 spells CASSAPGTLIYEQYF. CDR3 DNA sequence: TGTGCCAGCAGCGCACCCGGGACCCTTATCTACGAGCAGTACTTC.

V is TRBV27 and J is TRBJ1-1; 9 positions agree with TRBD1. This CDR3 spans 16 amino acids. Germline CDR1 reads MNHEY; CDR2 reads SMNVEV (reference sequence). Trimming at V came to 5 bases and at J to 1 base, leaving 8 bases not matched to a gene. In DNA form, the CDR3 reads TGTGCCAGCAGTCCCCTGGACAGGGGCCCGAACACTGAAGCTTTCTTT. Residues: CASSPLDRGPNTEAFF.

The chain recombines TRBV2 with TRBJ2-7; 9 bases line up with TRBD1. Germline V CDR1 and CDR2: SNHLY, FYNNEI. The CDR3 spans 14 residues. The V and J ends lost 6 bases and 4 bases, in that order; junction bases with no gene match: 7. DNA for the CDR3: TGTGCCAGCAGGGAGGGACAGGGCCTTTACGAGCAGTACTTC. It translates to CASREGQGLYEQYF.

The V call is TRBV27, the J call TRBJ2-1, with TRBD1 identical over 10 bases. The CDR3 has 16 amino acids. After removal of 5 bases from V and 7 bases from J, the junction contained 11 bases not matched to a gene. Germline CDR1 is MNHEY and CDR2 is SMNVEV (reference sequence). CDR3 bases: TGTGCCAGCAGTCCGGGACAGGGGCGCCCCTTAAATGAGCAGTTCTTC. Its protein is CASSPGQGRPLNEQFF.

V usage is TRBV28 and J usage is TRBJ2-1; unclear D gene. Looked up from germline, CDR1 is MDHEN and CDR2 is SYDVKM. This CDR3 is built from 13 residues. V was pared by 5 bases and J by 7 bases, with 12 bases between. In nucleotides, the CDR3 is TGTGCCAGCAGTCCCCCCCCTATGAATGAGCAGTTCTTC. Protein product: CASSPPPMNEQFF.

This chain uses TRBV7-7 with TRBJ2-5; TRBD1 aligns across 8 bases. Germline CDR1 SSHAT, CDR2 FNYEAQ (reference sequence). The CDR3 is 16 residues long. V shed 5 bases and J 5 bases; nucleotides not matched to a gene: 13. In DNA, the CDR3 is TGTGCCAGCAGCAACTCTCCGGGGCAGGGGGCCGAGACCCAGTACTTC. Its translation is CASSNSPGQGAETQYF.

This chain connects TRBV28 to TRBJ2-7; 9 bases line up with TRBD2. Germline CDR1 reads MDHEN; CDR2 reads SYDVKM. V was clipped by 4 bases and J by 4 bases; unmatched bases: 11. The CDR3 sequence is 16 residues long. The CDR3 region is CASSSAGLAKGYEQYF. The CDR3 DNA follows: TGTGCCAGCAGTTCAGCGGGACTAGCAAAGGGGTACGAGCAGTACTTC.

The rearrangement links TRBV4-3 to TRBJ2-6; D possibly corresponds to TRBD2 (7 bases). The CDR3 runs 17 residues. CDR1 is LGHNA and CDR2 is YSLEER in the germline V gene. The V and J ends lost 1 base and 2 bases respectively, with 12 bases between them. The CDR3 DNA sequence: TGCGCCAGCAGCCAAGTCAGCGGGACAACTGGGGCCAACGTCCTGACTTTC. Its protein product is CASSQVSGTTGANVLTF.

CDR3 region: CASSPKDSTYEQYF. Here the CDR3 DNA reads TGTGCCAGCTCACCAAAGGACAGTACCTACGAGCAGTACTTC. The chain joins TRBV18 to TRBJ2-7; TRBD1 might be the D (6 bases). From germline, CDR1 is KGHSH and CDR2 LQKENI. CDR3 size: 14 residues. V dropped 2 bases and J dropped 2 bases, with 10 bases sitting between them.

The V and J genes are TRBV27 and TRBJ1-1; no firm D call. There are 15 residues in the CDR3. The V end was cut by 5 bases, the J end by 1 base, with 14 bases between. Germline loops: CDR1 MNHEY, CDR2 SMNVEV (reference sequence). CDR3 loop: CASSASQVGNTEAFF. CDR3 bases: TGTGCCAGCAGTGCGTCACAAGTGGGGAACACTGAAGCTTTCTTT.

The V and J genes are TRBV9 and TRBJ2-1, with D uncertain. Trimming removed 2 bases from V and 9 bases from J, with 21 bases in between. This CDR3 is built from 16 residues. Germline loops: CDR1 SGDLS, CDR2 YYNGEE. For the CDR3, the DNA is TGTGCCAGCAGCGTGATGAGCACCTCAGCCGCTAGTGAGCAGTTCTTC. It codes for CASSVMSTSAASEQFF.

This sequence joins TRBV4-3 and TRBJ1-2, with D perhaps matching TRBD1 (5 bases). Germline values: CDR1 LGHNA, CDR2 YSLEER. V was pared by 0 bases and J by 3 bases, with 14 bases between. The CDR3 has 16 amino acids. The CDR3 is CASSQDRALTYYGYTF. For the CDR3, the DNA is TGCGCCAGCAGCCAAGACAGGGCCTTAACGTACTATGGCTACACCTTC.

V gene TRBV18 combines with J gene TRBJ2-3; D gene unclear. This CDR3 has 16 amino acids. Germline loops: CDR1 KGHSH, CDR2 LQKENI. V was trimmed by 2 bases and J by 0 bases, leaving 12 bases between them. The CDR3: CASSPTQSRSTDTQYF. For the CDR3, the DNA is TGTGCCAGCTCACCAACGCAGAGCCGTAGCACAGATACGCAGTATTTT.

V usage is TRBV15 and J usage is TRBJ2-4; 7 bases match TRBD1. The CDR3 is 13 residues long. CDR1 is LNHNV and CDR2 is YYDKDF in the germline V gene (reference sequence). The trim removed 4 bases at V and 6 bases at J, leaving 3 bases unmatched. This CDR3 is CATSIDRVNIQYF. DNA of the CDR3: TGTGCCACCAGCATCGACAGGGTAAACATTCAGTACTTC.

The chain links TRBV7-9 to TRBJ1-5; D unclear. This CDR3 comprises 12 residues. The V gene's germline CDR1 is SEHNR and CDR2 FQNEAQ (reference sequence). With 1 base removed from V and 9 bases from J, the gap between germline ends came to 7 bases. This CDR3 is CASSLEYRPQHF. CDR3 bases: TGTGCCAGCAGCTTAGAGTACCGGCCCCAGCATTTT.

The V call is TRBV27, the J call TRBJ2-7; weak D call: TRBD2 (5 bases). With 6 bases removed from V and 6 bases from J, the gap between germline ends came to 21 bases. The CDR3 length is 15 residues. CDR1 and CDR2 from the germline V gene are MNHEY and SMNVEV (reference sequence). CDR3 bases: TGTGCCAGCAGAGGCCGGGCTCTAGCTAAGGCCGAGCAGTACTTC. It encodes CASRGRALAKAEQYF.

This clone appeared a single time. The chain couples TRBV5-5 to TRBJ2-3, with unresolved D. The CDR3 loop spans 13 amino acids. Between the trimmed V and J ends, which lost 7 bases and 3 bases, there was a span of 12 bases. The V gene's germline CDR1 is SGHKS and CDR2 YYEKEE (reference sequence). The CDR3 is CASSVSVTDTQYF. CDR3 bases: TGTGCCAGCTCCGTATCAGTAACAGATACGCAGTATTTT.

This rearrangement joins TRBV9 to TRBJ1-5; D might be TRBD1 (5 bases). The CDR3 has 13 residues. The germline gives CDR1 SGDLS, CDR2 YYNGEE. Trimming removed 2 bases at V and 7 bases at J, with 10 bases between. The CDR3, as DNA: TGTGCCAGCAGCGTGGGGGAGGGACAGCCCCAGCATTTT. It codes for CASSVGEGQPQHF.

The J gene is TRBJ1-1, the V gene TRBV4-3; D is uncertain. The CDR3 consists of 15 residues. Germline-derived CDR1 and CDR2 are LGHNA and YSLEER. The V end lost 3 bases, the J end lost 0 bases, and 11 bases lay between the germline ends. CDR3 in amino acids: CASSHQALLNTEAFF. The CDR3 region has the DNA TGCGCCAGCAGCCATCAAGCCCTCCTGAACACTGAAGCTTTCTTT.

This clone was observed a single time. CDR3 loop: CATRLDRATNEKLFF. CDR3 bases: TGTGCCACGCGACTAGACAGGGCAACTAATGAAAAACTGTTTTTT. This sequence joins TRBV10-3 and TRBJ1-4, with 7 bases matching TRBD1. Trimming took 10 bases from V and 0 from J; bases not matched to a gene: 8. Germline V gene data show CDR1 as ENHRY and CDR2 as SYGVKD. The CDR3 is 15 residues long.

This clone is a singleton in its sample. J is TRBJ2-7 and V is TRBV5-5, with 8 positions matching TRBD2. After removal of 6 bases from V and 2 bases from J, the junction contained 7 bases not matched to a gene. This CDR3 comprises 14 residues. Germline CDR1 and CDR2: SGHKS and YYEKEE (reference sequence). CDR3 sequence: CASTPGRVAYEQYF. DNA of the CDR3: TGTGCCAGCACCCCCGGGAGGGTAGCCTACGAGCAGTACTTC. The whole variable domain, filled in from reference TRBV5-5 and TRBJ2-7, reads DAGVTQSPTHLIKTRGQQVTLRCSPISGHKSVSWYQQVLGQGPQFIFQYYEKEERGRGNFPDRFSARQFPNYSSELNVNALLLGDSALYLCASTPGRVAYEQYFGPGTRLTVT.

The V call is TRBV29-1, the J call TRBJ2-3; D unresolved. V lost 4 bases and J 0 bases, leaving 14 bases between the germline ends. The CDR3 spans 15 residues. Germline CDR1 is SQVTM and CDR2 is ANQGSEA. This CDR3 reads CSVADGPLSTDTQYF. In nucleotides, the CDR3 is TGCAGCGTTGCGGACGGGCCCCTTAGCACAGATACGCAGTATTTT.

The chain combines TRBV6-1 with TRBJ2-5, with D tentatively TRBD1 or TRBD2 (7 bases each). V dropped 2 bases and J dropped 1 base, with 20 bases sitting between them. Germline loops: CDR1 MNHNS, CDR2 SASEGT. The CDR3 has 18 residues. CDR3: CASSETGGARQGQETQYF. CDR3 sequence (DNA): TGTGCCAGCAGTGAAACGGGGGGCGCCAGACAGGGCCAAGAGACCCAGTACTTC.